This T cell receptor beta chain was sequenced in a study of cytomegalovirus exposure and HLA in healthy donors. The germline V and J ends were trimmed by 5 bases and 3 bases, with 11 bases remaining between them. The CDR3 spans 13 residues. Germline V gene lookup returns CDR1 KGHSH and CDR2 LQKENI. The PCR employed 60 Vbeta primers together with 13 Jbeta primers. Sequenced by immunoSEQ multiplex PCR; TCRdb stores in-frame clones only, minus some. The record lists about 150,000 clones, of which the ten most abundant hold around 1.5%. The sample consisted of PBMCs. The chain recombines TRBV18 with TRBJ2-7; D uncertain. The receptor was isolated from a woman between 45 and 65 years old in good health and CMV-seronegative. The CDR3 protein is CASSSPPNYEQYF. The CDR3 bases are TGTGCCAGCTCATCCCCGCCTAACTACGAGCAGTACTTC. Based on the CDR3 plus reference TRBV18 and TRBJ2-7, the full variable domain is NAGVMQNPRHLVRRRGQEARLRCSPMKGHSHVYWYRQLPEEGLKFMVYLQKENIIDESGMPKERFSAEFPKEGPSILRIQQVVRGDSAAYFCASSSPPNYEQYFGPGTRLTVT.